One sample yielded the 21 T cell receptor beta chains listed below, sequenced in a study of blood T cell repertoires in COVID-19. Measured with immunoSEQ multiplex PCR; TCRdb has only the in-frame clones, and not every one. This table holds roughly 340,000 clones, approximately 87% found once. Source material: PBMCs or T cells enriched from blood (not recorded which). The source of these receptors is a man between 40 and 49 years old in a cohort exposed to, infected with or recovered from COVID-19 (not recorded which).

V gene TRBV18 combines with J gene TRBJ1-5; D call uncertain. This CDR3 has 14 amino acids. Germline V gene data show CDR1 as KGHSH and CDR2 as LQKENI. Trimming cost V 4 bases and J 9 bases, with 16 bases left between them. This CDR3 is CASSRATDYSPQHF. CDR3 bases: TGTGCCAGCTCACGGGCCACTGATTATTCGCCCCAGCATTTT.

DNA for the CDR3: TGTGCCAGCAGCTTGTTGAAGGGAGATGAAAAACTGTTTTTT. It encodes CASSLLKGDEKLFF. The chain combines TRBV7-9 with TRBJ1-4; D gene uncertain. The CDR3 runs to 14 residues. V lost 3 bases and J 6 bases, leaving 11 bases between the germline ends. Germline V lookup: CDR1 SEHNR, CDR2 FQNEAQ (reference sequence). Complete variable domain (other parts from reference TRBV7-9 and TRBJ1-4): DTGVSQNPRHKITKRGQNVTFRCDPISEHNRLYWYRQTLGQGPEFLTYFQNEAQLEKSRLLSDRFSAERPKGSFSTLEIQRTEQGDSAMYLCASSLLKGDEKLFFGSGTQLSVL.

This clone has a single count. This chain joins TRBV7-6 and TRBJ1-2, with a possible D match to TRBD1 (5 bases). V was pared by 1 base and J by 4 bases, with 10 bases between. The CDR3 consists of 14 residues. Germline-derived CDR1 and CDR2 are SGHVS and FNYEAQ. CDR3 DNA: TGTGCCAGCAGCTTAGGGGCAGGGCTCTATGGCTACACCTTC. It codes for CASSLGAGLYGYTF.

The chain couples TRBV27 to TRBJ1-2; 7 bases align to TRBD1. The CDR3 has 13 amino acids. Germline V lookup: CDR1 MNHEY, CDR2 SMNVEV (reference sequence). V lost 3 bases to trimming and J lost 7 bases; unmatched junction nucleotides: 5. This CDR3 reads CASSFTGVFGYTF. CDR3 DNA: TGTGCCAGCAGTTTCACAGGGGTGTTTGGCTACACCTTC.

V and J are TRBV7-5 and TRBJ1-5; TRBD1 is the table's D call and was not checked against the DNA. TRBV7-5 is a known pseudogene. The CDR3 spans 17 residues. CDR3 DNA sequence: TGTGTCAGAAGCTCTCGGGACAAGGGTTATAGCAATCAGCCCCAGCATTTT. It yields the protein CVRSSRDKGYSNQPQHF.

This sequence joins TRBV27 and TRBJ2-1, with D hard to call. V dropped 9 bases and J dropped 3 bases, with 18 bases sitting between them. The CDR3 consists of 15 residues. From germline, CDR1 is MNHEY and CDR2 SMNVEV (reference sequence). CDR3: CASPHTRVHYNEQFF. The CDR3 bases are TGTGCCAGTCCGCATACGCGCGTTCACTACAATGAGCAGTTCTTC.

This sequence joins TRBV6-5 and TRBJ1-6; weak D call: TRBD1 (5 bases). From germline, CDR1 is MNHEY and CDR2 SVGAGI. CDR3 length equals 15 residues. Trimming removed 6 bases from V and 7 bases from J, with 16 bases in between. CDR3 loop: CASRIQGWQNSPLHF. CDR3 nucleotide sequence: TGTGCCAGCAGGATTCAGGGTTGGCAGAATTCACCCCTCCACTTT.

The CDR3 reads CASSLGGLATNEQFF. CDR3 nucleotides: TGTGCCAGCAGCTTAGGGGGACTAGCCACCAATGAGCAGTTCTTC. The chain uses TRBV5-4 and TRBJ2-1, with TRBD2 matching over 9 bases. This CDR3 is built from 15 residues. V lost 2 bases, J lost 6 bases, and 6 bases stayed unmatched. In germline, CDR1 is SGHNT, CDR2 YYREEE (reference sequence).

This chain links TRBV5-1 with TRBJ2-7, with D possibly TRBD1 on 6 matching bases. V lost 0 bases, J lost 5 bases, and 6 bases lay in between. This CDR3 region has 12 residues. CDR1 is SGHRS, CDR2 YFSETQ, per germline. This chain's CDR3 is CASSLDRDEQYF. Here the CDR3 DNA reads TGCGCCAGCAGCTTGGACAGGGACGAGCAGTACTTC.

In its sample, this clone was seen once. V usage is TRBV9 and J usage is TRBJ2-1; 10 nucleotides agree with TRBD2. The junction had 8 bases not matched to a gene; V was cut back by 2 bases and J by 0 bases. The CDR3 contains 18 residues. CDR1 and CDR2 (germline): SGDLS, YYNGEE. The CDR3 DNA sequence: TGTGCCAGCAGCGTGGCCGGGACTAGCGTCAGCTCCTACAATGAGCAGTTCTTC. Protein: CASSVAGTSVSSYNEQFF.

The CDR3 DNA follows: TGCAGCGTTAAACAGGGGAACACTGAAGCTTTCTTT. This sequence encodes CSVKQGNTEAFF. The V and J genes are TRBV29-1 and TRBJ1-1, with D perhaps matching TRBD1 (6 bases). Trimming took off 5 bases at V and 1 base at J, with 8 bases between the two ends. This CDR3 has 12 residues. CDR1 is SQVTM, CDR2 ANQGSEA, per germline. Using reference TRBV29-1 and TRBJ1-1 for the parts outside the CDR3, the full variable domain is SAVISQKPSRDICQRGTSLTIQCQVDSQVTMMFWYRQQPGQSLTLIATANQGSEATYESGFVIDKFPISRPNLTFSTLTVSNMSPEDSSIYLCSVKQGNTEAFFGQGTRLTVV.

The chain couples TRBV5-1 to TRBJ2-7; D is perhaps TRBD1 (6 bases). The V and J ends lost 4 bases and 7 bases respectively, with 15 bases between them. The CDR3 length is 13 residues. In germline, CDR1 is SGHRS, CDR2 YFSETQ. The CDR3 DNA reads TGCGCCAGCAGCCGTACAGGGTTTGAAGAGCAGTACTTC. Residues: CASSRTGFEEQYF.

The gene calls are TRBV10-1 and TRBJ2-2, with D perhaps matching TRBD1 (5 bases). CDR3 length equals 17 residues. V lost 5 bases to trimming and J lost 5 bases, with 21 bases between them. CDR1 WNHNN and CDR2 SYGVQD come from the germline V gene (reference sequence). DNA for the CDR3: TGCGCCAGCAGTCCCCTGGCCGAAGGGGTTAGGACCGGGGAGCTGTTTTTT. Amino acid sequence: CASSPLAEGVRTGELFF.

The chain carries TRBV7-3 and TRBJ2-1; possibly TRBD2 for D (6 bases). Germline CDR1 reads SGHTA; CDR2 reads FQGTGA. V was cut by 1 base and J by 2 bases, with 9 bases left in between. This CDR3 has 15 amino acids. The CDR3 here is CASSLMGGAYNEQFF. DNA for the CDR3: TGTGCCAGCAGCTTAATGGGCGGGGCCTACAATGAGCAGTTCTTC.

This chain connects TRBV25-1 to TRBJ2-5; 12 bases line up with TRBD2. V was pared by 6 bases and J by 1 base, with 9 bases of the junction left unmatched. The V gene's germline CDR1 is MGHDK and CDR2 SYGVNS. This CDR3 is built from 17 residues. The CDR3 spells CASSPLTSGSFQETQYF. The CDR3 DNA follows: TGTGCCAGCAGCCCTCTGACTAGCGGGAGTTTCCAAGAGACCCAGTACTTC. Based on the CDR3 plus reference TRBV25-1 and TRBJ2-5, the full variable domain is EADIYQTPRYLVIGTGKKITLECSQTMGHDKMYWYQQDPGMELHLIHYSYGVNSTEKGDLSSESTVSRIRTEHFPLTLESARPSHTSQYLCASSPLTSGSFQETQYFGPGTRLLVL.

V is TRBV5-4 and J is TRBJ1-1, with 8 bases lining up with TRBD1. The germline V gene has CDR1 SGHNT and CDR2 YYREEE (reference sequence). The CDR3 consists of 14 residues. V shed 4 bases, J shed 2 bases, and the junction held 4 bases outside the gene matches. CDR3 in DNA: TGTGCCAGCAGCCGGGGACAGGCAAACACTGAAGCTTTCTTT. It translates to CASSRGQANTEAFF.

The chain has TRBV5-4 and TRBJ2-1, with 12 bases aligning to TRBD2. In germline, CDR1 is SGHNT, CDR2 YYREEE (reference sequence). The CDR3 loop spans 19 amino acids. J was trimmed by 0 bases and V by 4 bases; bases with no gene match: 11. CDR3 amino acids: CASSGRTSGISSSYNEQFF. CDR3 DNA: TGTGCCAGCAGCGGTAGGACTAGCGGGATATCTAGCTCCTACAATGAGCAGTTCTTC.

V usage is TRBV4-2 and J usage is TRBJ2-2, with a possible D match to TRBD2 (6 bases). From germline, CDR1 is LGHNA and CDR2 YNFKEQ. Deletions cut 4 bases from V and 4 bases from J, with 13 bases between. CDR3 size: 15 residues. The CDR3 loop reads CASSPILGGTGELFF. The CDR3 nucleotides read TGTGCCAGCAGCCCTATCCTGGGGGGCACCGGGGAGCTGTTTTTT.

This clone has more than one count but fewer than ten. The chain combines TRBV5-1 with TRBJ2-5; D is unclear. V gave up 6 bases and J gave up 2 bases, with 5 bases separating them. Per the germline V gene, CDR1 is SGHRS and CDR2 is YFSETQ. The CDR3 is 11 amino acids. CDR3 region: CASTEQETQYF. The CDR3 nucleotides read TGCGCCAGCACAGAACAAGAGACCCAGTACTTC.

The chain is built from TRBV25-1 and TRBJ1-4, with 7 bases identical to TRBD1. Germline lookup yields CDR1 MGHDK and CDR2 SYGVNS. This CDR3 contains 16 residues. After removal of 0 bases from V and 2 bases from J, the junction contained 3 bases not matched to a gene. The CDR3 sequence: CASSEYSGQTNEKLFF. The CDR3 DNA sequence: TGTGCCAGCAGTGAATATTCGGGACAGACTAATGAAAAACTGTTTTTT.

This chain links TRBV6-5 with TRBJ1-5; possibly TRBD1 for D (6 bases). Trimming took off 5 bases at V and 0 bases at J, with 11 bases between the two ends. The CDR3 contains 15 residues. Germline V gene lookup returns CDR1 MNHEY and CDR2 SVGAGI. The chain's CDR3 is CASSRQVISNQPQHF. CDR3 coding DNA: TGTGCCAGCAGTCGACAGGTTATTAGCAATCAGCCCCAGCATTTT.